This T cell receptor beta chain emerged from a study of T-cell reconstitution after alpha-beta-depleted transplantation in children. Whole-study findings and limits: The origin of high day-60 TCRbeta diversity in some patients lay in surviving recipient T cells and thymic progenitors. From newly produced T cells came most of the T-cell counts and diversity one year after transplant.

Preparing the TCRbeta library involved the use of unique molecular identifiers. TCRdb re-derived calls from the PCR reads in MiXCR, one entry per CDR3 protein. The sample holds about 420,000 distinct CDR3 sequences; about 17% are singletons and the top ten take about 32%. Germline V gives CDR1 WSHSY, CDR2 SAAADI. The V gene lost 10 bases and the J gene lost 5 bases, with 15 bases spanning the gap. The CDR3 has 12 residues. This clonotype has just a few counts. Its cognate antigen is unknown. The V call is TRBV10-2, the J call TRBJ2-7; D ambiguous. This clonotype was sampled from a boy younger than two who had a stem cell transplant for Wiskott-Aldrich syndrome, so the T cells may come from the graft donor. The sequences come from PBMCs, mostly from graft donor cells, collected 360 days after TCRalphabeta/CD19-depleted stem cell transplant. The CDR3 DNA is TGCGCCACCGCGATCTTCCGACACGAGCAGTACTTC. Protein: CATAIFRHEQYF.